This TCR beta chain originates from a study of OX40 agonist ivuxolimab in advanced cancers. Turning to the study itself: Each patient was given ivuxolimab into a vein every 2 weeks, at 0.01 to 10 mg/kg. A partial response was reached by three patients: one with hepatocellular carcinoma and two with cutaneous melanoma.

The V gene's germline CDR1 is MNHEY and CDR2 SVGAGI. Trimming took 6 bases from V and 6 from J; bases not matched to a gene: 9. The CDR3 has 14 amino acids. Turning to this clone: Its antigen is as yet unknown.

The data were produced by immunoSEQ multiplex PCR, yet TCRdb's version contains in-frame clones alone and is incomplete. The sample has 45,000 to 60,000 clones, about four fifths seen once; the top ten hold 1.5% to 2%. Study-level results: Antigen targets of the expanded peripheral T cells went undetermined.

The sequence was obtained from an adult with an advanced solid tumor such as melanoma, head and neck, liver or kidney cancer. Sequencing used CD4+ or CD8+ T cells sorted from blood, obtained in a trial of the OX40 agonist ivuxolimab. The genes are TRBV6-5 and TRBJ1-1, with 8 bases fitting TRBD1. As DNA, the CDR3 is TGTGCCAGCAGGCCAGGACAGGGTGGCGCTGAAGCTTTCTTT. Residues: CASRPGQGGAEAFF.